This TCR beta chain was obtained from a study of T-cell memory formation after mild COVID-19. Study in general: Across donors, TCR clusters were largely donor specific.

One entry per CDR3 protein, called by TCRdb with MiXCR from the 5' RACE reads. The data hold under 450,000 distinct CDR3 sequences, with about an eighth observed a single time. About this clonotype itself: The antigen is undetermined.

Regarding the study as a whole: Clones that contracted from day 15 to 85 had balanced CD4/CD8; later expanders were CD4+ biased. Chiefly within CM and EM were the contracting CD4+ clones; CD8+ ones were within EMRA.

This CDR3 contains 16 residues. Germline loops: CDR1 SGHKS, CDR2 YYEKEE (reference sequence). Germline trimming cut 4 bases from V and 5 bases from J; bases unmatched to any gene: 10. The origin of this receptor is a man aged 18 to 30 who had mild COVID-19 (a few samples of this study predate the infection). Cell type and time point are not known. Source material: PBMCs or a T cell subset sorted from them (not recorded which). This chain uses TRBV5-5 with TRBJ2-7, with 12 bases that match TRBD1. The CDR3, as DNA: TGTGCCAGCAGCAAACCCGGGACAGGGGGCCTCAACGAGCAGTACTTC. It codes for CASSKPGTGGLNEQYF.